The clone carrying this T cell receptor beta chain was counted a few times. Its antigen is as yet unknown. The ends were cut back, 2 bases at V and 10 bases at J, with 14 bases in the middle. Germline V gene sequence: CDR1 SGHTA, CDR2 FQGTGA. This CDR3 has 13 amino acids. This entry comes from a study of blood T cells in healthy people across ages. Study results and limitations: In these data, TCR beta diversity tracked strongly with naive T cell percentage. Bulk PBMC profiling left naive and antigen-experienced comparisons inconclusive.

Primers used in a second PCR of about 6 to 12 cycles were a sample-barcoded 5' primer and a J-beta primer mix. One entry per CDR3 protein, called by TCRdb with MiXCR from the 5' RACE reads. The table records 1.5 million to 2 million distinct CDR3 sequences, 28% of them present only once. The source of this sequence is a woman aged 25 to 39 in good health. The sample comprised blood. This sequence joins TRBV7-3 and TRBJ1-2, with D tentatively TRBD1 (6 bases). The DNA for the CDR3 is TGTGCCAGCAGCTTAGAGGGGGACGGAGACTACACCTTC. Its translation: CASSLEGDGDYTF.